Sequencing of this T cell receptor beta chain was carried out in a study of OX40 agonist ivuxolimab in advanced cancers. Sequencing was performed with immunoSEQ multiplex PCR; in TCRdb, only in-frame clones are kept and a portion is missing. Among 79,000 or so clones listed, roughly 85% were seen once. Anyone with autoimmune disease history or systemic immunosuppression was excluded. Germline V gives CDR1 SGHAT, CDR2 FQDESV (reference sequence). This CDR3 spans 16 amino acids. Trimming removed 4 bases from V and 1 base from J; junction bases left unmatched: 4. The genes are TRBV11-1 and TRBJ2-2; 9 positions agree with TRBD2. This receptor was taken from an adult with an advanced solid tumor such as melanoma, head and neck, liver or kidney cancer. The source was CD4+ or CD8+ T cells sorted from blood, collected in a trial of the OX40 agonist ivuxolimab. This CDR3 reads CASSSLTSGNTGELFF. The CDR3 bases are TGTGCCAGCAGCTCCCTGACTAGCGGGAACACCGGGGAGCTGTTTTTT.